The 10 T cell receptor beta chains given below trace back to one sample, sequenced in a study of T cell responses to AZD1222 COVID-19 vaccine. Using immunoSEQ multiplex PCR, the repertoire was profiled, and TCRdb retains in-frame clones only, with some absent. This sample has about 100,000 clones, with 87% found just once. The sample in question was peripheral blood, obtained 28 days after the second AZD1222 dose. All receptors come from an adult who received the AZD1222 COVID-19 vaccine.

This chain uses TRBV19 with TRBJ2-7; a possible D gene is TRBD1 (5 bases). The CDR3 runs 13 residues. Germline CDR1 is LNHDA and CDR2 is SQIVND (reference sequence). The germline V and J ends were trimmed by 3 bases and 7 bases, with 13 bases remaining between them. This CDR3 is CASSINRLGEQYF. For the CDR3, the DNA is TGTGCCAGTAGTATTAACAGGTTGGGGGAGCAGTACTTC.

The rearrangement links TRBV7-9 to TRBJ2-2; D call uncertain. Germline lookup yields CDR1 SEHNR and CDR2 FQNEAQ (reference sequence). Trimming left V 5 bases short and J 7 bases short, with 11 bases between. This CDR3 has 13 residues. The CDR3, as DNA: TGTGCCAGCAGCCCCTACGGGCTCGGGGAGCTGTTTTTT. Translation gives CASSPYGLGELFF.

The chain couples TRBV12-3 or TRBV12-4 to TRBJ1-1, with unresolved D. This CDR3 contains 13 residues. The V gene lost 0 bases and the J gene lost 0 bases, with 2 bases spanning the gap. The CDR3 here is CASSLALNTEAFF. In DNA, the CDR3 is TGTGCCAGCAGTTTAGCCCTGAACACTGAAGCTTTCTTT.

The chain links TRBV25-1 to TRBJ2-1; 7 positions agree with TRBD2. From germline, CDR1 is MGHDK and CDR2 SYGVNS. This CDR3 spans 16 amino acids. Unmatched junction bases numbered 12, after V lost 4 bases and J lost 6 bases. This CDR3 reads CASSADLAEVFNEQFF. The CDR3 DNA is TGTGCCAGCAGTGCCGACCTAGCGGAGGTTTTCAATGAGCAGTTCTTC.

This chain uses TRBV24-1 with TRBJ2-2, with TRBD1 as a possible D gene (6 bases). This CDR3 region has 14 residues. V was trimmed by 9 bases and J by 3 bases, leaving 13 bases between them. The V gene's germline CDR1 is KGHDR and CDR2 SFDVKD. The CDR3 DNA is TGTGCCACCGATACAGGGTCGTACACCGGGGAGCTGTTTTTT. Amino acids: CATDTGSYTGELFF.

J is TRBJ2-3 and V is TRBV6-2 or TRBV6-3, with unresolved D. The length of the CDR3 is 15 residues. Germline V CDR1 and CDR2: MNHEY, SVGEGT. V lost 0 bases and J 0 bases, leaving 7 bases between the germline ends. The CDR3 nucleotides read TGTGCCAGCAGTTACTCTCGAGAGAGCACAGATACGCAGTATTTT. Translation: CASSYSRESTDTQYF.

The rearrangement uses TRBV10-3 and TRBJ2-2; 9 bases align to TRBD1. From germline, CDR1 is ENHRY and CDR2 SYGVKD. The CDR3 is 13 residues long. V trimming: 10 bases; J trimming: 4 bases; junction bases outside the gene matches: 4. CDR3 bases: TGTGCCACGGGACAGGGCCTCACCGGGGAGCTGTTTTTT. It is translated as CATGQGLTGELFF.

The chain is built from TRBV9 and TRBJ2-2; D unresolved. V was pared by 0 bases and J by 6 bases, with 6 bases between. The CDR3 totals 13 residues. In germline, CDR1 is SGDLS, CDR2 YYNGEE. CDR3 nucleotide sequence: TGTGCCAGCAGCGTAGCTAGGGCCGGGGAGCTGTTTTTT. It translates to CASSVARAGELFF.

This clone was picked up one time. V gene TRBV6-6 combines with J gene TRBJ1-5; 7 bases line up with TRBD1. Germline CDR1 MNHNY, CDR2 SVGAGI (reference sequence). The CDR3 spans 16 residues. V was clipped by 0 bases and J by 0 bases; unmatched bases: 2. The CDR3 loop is CASSYSTGLSNQPQHF. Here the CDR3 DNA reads TGTGCCAGCAGTTACTCGACAGGGCTTAGCAATCAGCCCCAGCATTTT.

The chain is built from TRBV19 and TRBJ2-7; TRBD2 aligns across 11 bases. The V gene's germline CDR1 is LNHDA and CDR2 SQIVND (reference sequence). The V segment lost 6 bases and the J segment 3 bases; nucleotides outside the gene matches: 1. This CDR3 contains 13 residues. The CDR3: CASSGLAGYEQYF. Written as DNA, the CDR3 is TGTGCCAGTAGCGGACTAGCGGGCTACGAGCAGTACTTC. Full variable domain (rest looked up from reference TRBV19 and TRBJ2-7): DGGITQSPKYLFRKEGQNVTLSCEQNLNHDAMYWYRQDPGQGLRLIYYSQIVNDFQKGDIAEGYSVSREKKESFPLTVTSAQKNPTAFYLCASSGLAGYEQYFGPGTRLTVT.